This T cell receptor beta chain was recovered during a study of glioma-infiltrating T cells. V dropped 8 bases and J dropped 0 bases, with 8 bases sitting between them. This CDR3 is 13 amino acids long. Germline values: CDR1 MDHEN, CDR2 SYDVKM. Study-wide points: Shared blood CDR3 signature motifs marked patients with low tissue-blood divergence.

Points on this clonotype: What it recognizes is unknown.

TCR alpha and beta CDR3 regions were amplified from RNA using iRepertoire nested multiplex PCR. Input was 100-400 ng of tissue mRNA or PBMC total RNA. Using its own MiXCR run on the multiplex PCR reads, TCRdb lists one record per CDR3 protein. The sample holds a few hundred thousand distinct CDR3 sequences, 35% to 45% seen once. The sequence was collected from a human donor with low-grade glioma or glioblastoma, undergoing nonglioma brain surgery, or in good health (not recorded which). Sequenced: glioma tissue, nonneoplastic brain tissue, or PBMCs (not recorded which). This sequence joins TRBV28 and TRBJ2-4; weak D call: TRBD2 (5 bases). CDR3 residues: CASGAVAKNIQYF. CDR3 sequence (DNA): TGTGCCAGCGGAGCGGTAGCCAAAAACATTCAGTACTTC.